These T cell receptor beta chains were read from a single sample in a study of OX40 agonist ivuxolimab in advanced cancers. Repertoires were generated with immunoSEQ multiplex PCR, while TCRdb's copy carries only in-frame clones and drops some. The sample lists some 70,000 clones, more than 75% occurring once. Sequenced here: CD4+ or CD8+ T cells sorted from blood, sampled in a trial of the OX40 agonist ivuxolimab. These receptors were collected from an adult with an advanced solid tumor such as melanoma, head and neck, liver or kidney cancer. Both conserved end residues are part of each CDR3. The D gene is left open where the match is weak. Size values are once, few and many counts, or a class for expanded clones, and some rows have none.

d_call: -; clone_size: many; v_call: TRBV9; j_call: TRBJ1-2; cdr3_aa: CASSLSNYGYTF; cdr3_nt: TGTGCCAGCAGCCTTTCCAACTATGGCTACACCTTC
d_call: TRBD2; clone_size: -; v_call: TRBV7-8; j_call: TRBJ2-7; cdr3_aa: CASSLGLAIIPYEQYF; cdr3_nt: TGTGCCAGCAGCTTAGGACTAGCTATAATCCCCTACGAGCAGTACTTC
d_call: -; clone_size: -; v_call: TRBV11-2; j_call: TRBJ2-1; cdr3_aa: CASSPSYGSEQFF; cdr3_nt: TGTGCCAGCAGCCCCTCTTACGGGAGTGAGCAGTTCTTC
d_call: -; clone_size: once; v_call: TRBV6-1; j_call: TRBJ1-1; cdr3_aa: CASRFGPEAFF; cdr3_nt: TGTGCCAGCAGATTTGGGCCTGAAGCTTTCTTT
d_call: -; clone_size: -; v_call: TRBV9; j_call: TRBJ2-4; cdr3_aa: CASSVVDAGGIQYF; cdr3_nt: TGTGCCAGCAGCGTTGTCGACGCCGGGGGCATTCAGTACTTC
d_call: -; clone_size: -; v_call: TRBV5-4; j_call: TRBJ2-3; cdr3_aa: CASSLAQGTDTQYF; cdr3_nt: TGTGCCAGCAGCTTGGCACAGGGTACAGATACGCAGTATTTT
d_call: -; clone_size: -; v_call: TRBV27; j_call: TRBJ1-2; cdr3_aa: CASSLARVGGYTF; cdr3_nt: TGTGCCAGCAGTTTGGCCAGGGTCGGGGGCTACACCTTC
d_call: -; clone_size: few; v_call: TRBV28; j_call: TRBJ2-1; cdr3_aa: CASSREFHNEQFF; cdr3_nt: TGTGCCAGCAGTCGGGAGTTCCACAATGAGCAGTTCTTC
d_call: -; clone_size: once; v_call: TRBV5-4; j_call: TRBJ1-6; cdr3_aa: CASSIDADSPLHF; cdr3_nt: TGTGCCAGCAGCATTGACGCCGATTCACCCCTCCACTTT
d_call: TRBD2; clone_size: -; v_call: TRBV18; j_call: TRBJ2-7; cdr3_aa: CASSPTSGSEEQYF; cdr3_nt: TGTGCCAGCTCACCAACTAGCGGGAGTGAGGAGCAGTACTTC